What follows describes a single TCR beta chain. Preparation of the TCRbeta library involved a method that used unique molecular identifiers. TCRdb reprocessed the PCR reads with MiXCR, giving one entry per CDR3 protein. The profile shows about 500,000 distinct CDR3 sequences, approximately 32% of them singletons. The sample belongs to a study of T-cell reconstitution after alpha-beta-depleted transplantation in children. The CDR3 runs 17 residues. Between the trimmed V and J ends, which lost 4 bases and 7 bases, there was a span of 23 bases. Per the germline V gene, CDR1 is SGHKS and CDR2 is YYEKEE (reference sequence).

This receptor was identified in a human donor who donated a stem cell graft to a child with aplastic anemia. The sample consisted of PBMCs from the stem cell graft donor, taken from the stem cell graft. This chain uses TRBV5-5 with TRBJ1-4; tentatively, D is TRBD1 (5 bases). The CDR3 region is CASSRTGGTTVSEKLFF. The CDR3 nucleotides read TGTGCCAGCAGCCGAACGGGGGGGACGACGGTTAGTGAAAAACTGTTTTTT.